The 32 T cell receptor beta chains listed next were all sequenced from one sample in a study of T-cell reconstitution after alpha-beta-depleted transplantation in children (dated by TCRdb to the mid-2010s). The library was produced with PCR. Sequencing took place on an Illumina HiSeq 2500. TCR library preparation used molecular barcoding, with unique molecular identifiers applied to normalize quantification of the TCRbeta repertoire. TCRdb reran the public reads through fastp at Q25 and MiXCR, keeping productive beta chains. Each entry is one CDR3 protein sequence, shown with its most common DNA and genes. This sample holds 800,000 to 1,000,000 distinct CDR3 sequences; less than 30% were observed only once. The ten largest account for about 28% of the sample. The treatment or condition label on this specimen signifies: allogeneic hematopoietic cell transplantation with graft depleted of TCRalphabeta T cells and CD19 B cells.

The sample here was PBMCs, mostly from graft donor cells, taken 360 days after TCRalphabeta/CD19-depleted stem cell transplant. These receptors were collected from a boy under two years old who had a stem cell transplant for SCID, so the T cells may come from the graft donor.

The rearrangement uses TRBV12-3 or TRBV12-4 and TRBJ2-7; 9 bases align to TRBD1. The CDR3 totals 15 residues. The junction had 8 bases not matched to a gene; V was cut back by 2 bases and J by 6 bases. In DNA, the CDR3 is TGTGCCAGCAGTTTAATAGACAGGGGGTTGTCCGAGCAGTACTTC. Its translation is CASSLIDRGLSEQYF.

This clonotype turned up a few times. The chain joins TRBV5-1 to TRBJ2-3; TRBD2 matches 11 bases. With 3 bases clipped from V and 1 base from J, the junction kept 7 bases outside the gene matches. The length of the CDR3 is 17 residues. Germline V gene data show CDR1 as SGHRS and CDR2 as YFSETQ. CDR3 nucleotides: TGCGCCAGCAGCTGGGGGACTAGCGGTCTGGGCACAGATACGCAGTATTTT. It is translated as CASSWGTSGLGTDTQYF.

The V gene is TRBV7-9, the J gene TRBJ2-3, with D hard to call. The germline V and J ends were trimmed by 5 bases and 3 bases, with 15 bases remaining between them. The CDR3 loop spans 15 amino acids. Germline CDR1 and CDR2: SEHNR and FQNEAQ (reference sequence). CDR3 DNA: TGTGCCAGCAGCCGCGCCCCGGACCGGACAGATACGCAGTATTTT. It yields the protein CASSRAPDRTDTQYF.

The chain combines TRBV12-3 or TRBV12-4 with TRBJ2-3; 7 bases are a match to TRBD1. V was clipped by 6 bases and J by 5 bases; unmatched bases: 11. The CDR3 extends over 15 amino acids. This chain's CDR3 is CASSRTGPSVDTQYF. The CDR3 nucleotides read TGTGCCAGCAGCCGGACAGGTCCTTCGGTAGATACGCAGTATTTT.

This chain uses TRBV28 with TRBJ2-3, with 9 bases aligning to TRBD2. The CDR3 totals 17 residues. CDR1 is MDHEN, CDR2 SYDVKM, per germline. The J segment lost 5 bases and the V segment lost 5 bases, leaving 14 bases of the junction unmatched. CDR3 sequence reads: CASSPASKRGEIDTQYF. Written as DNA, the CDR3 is TGTGCCAGCAGTCCCGCCTCCAAGCGGGGGGAAATAGATACGCAGTATTTT. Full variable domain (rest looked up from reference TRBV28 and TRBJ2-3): DVKVTQSSRYLVKRTGEKVFLECVQDMDHENMFWYRQDPGLGLRLIYFSYDVKMKEKGDIPEGYSVSREKKERFSLILESASTNQTSMYLCASSPASKRGEIDTQYFGPGTRLTVL.

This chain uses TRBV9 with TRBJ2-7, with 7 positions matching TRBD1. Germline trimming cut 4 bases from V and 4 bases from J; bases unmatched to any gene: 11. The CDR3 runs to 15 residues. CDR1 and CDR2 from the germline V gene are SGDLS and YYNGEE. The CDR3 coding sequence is TGTGCCAGCAGCCCACAGGGGTCTTCTTTTTACGAGCAGTACTTC. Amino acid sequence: CASSPQGSSFYEQYF. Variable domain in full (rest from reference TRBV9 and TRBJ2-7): DSGVTQTPKHLITATGQRVTLRCSPRSGDLSVYWYQQSLDQGLQFLIQYYNGEERAKGNILERFSAQQFPDLHSELNLSSLELGDSALYFCASSPQGSSFYEQYFGPGTRLTVT.

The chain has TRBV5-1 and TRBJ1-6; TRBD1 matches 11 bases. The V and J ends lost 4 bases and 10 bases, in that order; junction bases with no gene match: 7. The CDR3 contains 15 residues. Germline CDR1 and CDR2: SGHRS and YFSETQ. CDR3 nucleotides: TGCGCCAGCAGCCTGGACAGGGGGCGAGGATCACCCCTCCACTTT. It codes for CASSLDRGRGSPLHF.

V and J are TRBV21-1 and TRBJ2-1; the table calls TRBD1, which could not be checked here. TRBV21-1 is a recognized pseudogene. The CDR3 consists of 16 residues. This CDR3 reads CASSTGQGASYNEQFF. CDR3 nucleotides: TGTGCCAGCAGCACCGGACAGGGGGCTTCGTACAATGAGCAGTTCTTC.

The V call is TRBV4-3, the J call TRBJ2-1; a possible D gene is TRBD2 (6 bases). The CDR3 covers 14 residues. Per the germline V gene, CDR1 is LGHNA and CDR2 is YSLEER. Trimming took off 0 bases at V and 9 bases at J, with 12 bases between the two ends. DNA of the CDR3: TGCGCCAGCAGCCAAGATCTGTGGGGAGGTGAGCAGTTCTTC. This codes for CASSQDLWGGEQFF.

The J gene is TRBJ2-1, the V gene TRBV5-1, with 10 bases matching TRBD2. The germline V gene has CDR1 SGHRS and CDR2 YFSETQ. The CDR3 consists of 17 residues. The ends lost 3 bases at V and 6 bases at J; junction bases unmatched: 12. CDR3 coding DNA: TGCGCCAGCAGCTCCTTACCCAAAGCGGGGGGGACCAATGAGCAGTTCTTC. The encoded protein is CASSSLPKAGGTNEQFF.

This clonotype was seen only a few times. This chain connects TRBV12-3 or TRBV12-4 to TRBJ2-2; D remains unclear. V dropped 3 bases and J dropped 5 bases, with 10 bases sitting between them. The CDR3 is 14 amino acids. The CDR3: CASSLSAATGELFF. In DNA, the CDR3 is TGTGCCAGCAGTTTGTCCGCGGCAACCGGGGAGCTGTTTTTT.

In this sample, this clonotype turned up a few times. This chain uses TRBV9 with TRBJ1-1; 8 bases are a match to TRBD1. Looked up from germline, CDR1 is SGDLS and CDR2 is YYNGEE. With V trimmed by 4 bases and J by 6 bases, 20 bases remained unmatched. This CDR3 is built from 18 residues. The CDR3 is CASSSRPRDRRLIAEAFF. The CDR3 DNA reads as TGTGCCAGCAGCTCAAGGCCTCGGGACAGGCGACTAATAGCTGAAGCTTTCTTT.

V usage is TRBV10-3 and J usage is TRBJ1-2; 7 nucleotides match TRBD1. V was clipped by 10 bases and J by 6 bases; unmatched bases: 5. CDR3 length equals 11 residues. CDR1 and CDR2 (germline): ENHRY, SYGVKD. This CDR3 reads CANSRGHGYTF. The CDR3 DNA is TGTGCCAACTCAAGGGGGCATGGCTACACCTTC.

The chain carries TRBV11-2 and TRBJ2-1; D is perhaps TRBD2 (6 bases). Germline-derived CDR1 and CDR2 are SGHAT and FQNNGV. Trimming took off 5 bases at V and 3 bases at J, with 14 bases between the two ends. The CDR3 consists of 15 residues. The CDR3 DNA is TGTGCCAGCAGCCTACGCGGGGTTGGCTACAATGAGCAGTTCTTC. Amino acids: CASSLRGVGYNEQFF. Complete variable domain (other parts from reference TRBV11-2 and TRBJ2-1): EAGVAQSPRYKIIEKRQSVAFWCNPISGHATLYWYQQILGQGPKLLIQFQNNGVVDDSQLPKDRFSAERLKGVDSTLKIQPAKLEDSAVYLCASSLRGVGYNEQFFGPGTRLTVL.

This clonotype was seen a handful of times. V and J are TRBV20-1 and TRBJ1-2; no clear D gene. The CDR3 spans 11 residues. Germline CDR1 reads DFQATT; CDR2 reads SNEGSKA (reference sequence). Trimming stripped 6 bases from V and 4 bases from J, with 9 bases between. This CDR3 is CSASDGYGYTF. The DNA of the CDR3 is TGCAGTGCCTCCGACGGCTATGGCTACACCTTC.

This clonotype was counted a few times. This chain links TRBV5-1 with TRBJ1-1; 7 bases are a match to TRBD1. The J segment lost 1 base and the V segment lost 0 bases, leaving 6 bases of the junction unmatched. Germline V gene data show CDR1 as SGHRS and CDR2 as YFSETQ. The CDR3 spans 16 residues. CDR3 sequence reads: CASSLGQGVRNTEAFF. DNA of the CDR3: TGCGCCAGCAGCTTGGGACAGGGTGTAAGGAACACTGAAGCTTTCTTT.

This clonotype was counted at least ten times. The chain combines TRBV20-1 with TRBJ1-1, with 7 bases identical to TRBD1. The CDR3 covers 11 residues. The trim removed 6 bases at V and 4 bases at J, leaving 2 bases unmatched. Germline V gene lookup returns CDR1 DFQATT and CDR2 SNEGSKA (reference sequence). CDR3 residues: CSAPGGTEAFF. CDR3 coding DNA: TGCAGTGCCCCAGGGGGCACTGAAGCTTTCTTT.

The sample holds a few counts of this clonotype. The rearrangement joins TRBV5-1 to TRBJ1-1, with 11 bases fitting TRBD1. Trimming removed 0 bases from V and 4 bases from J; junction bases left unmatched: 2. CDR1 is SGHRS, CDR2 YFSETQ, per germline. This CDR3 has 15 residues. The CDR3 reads CASSLAGTGGTEAFF. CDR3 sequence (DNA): TGCGCCAGCAGCTTGGCCGGGACAGGGGGCACTGAAGCTTTCTTT.

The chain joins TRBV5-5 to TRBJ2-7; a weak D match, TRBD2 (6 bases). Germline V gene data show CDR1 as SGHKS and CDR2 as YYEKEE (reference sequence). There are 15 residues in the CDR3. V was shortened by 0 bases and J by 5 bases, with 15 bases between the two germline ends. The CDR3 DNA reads TGTGCCAGCAGCTTGGTGGGTGGAGGGAACCACGAGCAGTACTTC. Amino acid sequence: CASSLVGGGNHEQYF.

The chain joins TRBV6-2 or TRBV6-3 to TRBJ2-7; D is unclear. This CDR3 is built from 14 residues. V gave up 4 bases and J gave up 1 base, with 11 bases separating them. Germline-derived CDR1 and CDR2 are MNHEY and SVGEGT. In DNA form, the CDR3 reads TGTGCCAGCAGTTCGCCTCCAAATTCCTACGAGCAGTACTTC. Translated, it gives CASSSPPNSYEQYF.

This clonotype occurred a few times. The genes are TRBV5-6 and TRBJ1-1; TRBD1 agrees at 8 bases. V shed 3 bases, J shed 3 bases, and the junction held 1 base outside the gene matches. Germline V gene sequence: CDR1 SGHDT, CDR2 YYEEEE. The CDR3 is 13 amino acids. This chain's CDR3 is CASSWTGYTEAFF. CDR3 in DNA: TGTGCCAGCAGCTGGACAGGGTACACTGAAGCTTTCTTT.

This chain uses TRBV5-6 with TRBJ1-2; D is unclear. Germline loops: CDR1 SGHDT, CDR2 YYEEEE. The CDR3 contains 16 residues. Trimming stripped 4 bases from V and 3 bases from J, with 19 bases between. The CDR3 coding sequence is TGTGCCAGCAGCCATAGGGCCAAGAGGCTGGACTATGGCTACACCTTC. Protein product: CASSHRAKRLDYGYTF.

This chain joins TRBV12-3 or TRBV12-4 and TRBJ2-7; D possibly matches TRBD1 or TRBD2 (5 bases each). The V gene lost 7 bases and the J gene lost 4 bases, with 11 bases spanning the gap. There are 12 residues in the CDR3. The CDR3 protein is CASNWDGYEQYF. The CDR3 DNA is TGTGCCAGCAATTGGGACGGGTACGAGCAGTACTTC.

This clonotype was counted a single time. DNA for the CDR3: TGCGCCAGCAGCTTCGGATTTCTTGAAGCCTACGAGCAGTACTTC. Encoded protein: CASSFGFLEAYEQYF. V and J are TRBV5-1 and TRBJ2-7; D ambiguous. Trimming removed 2 bases from V and 2 bases from J, with 14 bases in between. The CDR3 is 15 amino acids. CDR1 is SGHRS and CDR2 is YFSETQ in the germline V gene.

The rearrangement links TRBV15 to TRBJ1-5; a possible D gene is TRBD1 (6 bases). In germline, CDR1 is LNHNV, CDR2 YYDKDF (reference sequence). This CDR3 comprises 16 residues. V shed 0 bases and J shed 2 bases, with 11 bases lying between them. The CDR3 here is CATSRDGRTGNQPQHF. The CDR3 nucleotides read TGTGCCACCAGCAGAGATGGCCGGACAGGCAATCAGCCCCAGCATTTT.

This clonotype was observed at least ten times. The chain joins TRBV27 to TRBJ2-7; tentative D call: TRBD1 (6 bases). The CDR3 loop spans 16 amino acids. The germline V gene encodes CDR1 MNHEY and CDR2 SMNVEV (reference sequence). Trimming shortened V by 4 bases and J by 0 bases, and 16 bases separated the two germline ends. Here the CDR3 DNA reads TGTGCCAGCAGTTCGCTCCTCCGAGGGGGCTCCTACGAGCAGTACTTC. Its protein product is CASSSLLRGGSYEQYF.

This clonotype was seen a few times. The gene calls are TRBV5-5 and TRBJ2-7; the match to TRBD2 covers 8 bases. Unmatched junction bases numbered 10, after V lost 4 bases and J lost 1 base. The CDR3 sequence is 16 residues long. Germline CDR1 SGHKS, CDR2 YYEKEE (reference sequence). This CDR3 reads CASSPHLLAESYEQYF. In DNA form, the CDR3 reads TGTGCCAGCAGCCCCCATCTACTAGCGGAGTCCTACGAGCAGTACTTC.

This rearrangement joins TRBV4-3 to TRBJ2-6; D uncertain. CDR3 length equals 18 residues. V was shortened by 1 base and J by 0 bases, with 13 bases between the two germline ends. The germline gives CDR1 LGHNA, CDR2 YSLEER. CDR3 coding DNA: TGCGCCAGCAGCCAAGTGGGTCCAACTCTCTCTGGGGCCAACGTCCTGACTTTC. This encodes CASSQVGPTLSGANVLTF.

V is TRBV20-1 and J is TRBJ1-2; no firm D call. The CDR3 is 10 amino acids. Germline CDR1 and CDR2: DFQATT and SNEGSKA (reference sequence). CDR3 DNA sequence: TGCATTACGAAGGCGGGTGGCTACACCTTC. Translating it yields CITKAGGYTF.

The CDR3 nucleotides are TGTGCCAGCAGCTTAGGGGGTGGTGCAGTGACCTACGAGCAGTACTTC. It yields the protein CASSLGGGAVTYEQYF. This chain connects TRBV7-6 to TRBJ2-7, with D uncertain. This CDR3 has 16 amino acids. V lost 1 base to trimming and J lost 2 bases, with 15 bases between them. From germline, CDR1 is SGHVS and CDR2 FNYEAQ.

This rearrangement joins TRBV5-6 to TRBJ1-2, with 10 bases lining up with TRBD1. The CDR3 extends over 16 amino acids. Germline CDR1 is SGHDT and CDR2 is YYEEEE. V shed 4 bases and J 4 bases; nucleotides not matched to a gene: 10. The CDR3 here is CASSTLPGQGTYGYTF. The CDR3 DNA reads TGTGCCAGCAGCACCCTACCGGGACAGGGGACCTATGGCTACACCTTC.

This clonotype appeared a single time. CDR3 sequence (DNA): TGTGCCAGCAGTGAATCCGCAGCCTCTAGCACAGATACGCAGTATTTT. Protein product: CASSESAASSTDTQYF. The chain uses TRBV2 and TRBJ2-3, with no clear D. V lost 2 bases to trimming and J lost 0 bases, with 12 bases between them. Germline CDR1 is SNHLY and CDR2 is FYNNEI. This CDR3 is built from 16 residues.